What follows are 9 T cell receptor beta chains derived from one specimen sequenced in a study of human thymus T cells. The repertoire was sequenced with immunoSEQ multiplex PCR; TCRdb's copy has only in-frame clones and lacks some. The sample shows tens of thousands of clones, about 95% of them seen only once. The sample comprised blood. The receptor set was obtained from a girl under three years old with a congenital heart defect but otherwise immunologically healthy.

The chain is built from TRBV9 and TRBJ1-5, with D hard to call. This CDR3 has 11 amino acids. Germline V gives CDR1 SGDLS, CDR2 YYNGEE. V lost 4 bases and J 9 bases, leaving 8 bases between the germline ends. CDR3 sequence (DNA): TGTGCCAGCAGCCCAGCTCGGCCCCAGCATTTT. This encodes CASSPARPQHF.

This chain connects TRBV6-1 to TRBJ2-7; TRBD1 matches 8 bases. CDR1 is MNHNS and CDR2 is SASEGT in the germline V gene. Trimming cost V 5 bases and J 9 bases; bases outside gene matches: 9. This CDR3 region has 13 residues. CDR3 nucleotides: TGTGCCAGCAGTTCTCTACAGGGGGGAGGGCAGTACTTC. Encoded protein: CASSSLQGGGQYF.

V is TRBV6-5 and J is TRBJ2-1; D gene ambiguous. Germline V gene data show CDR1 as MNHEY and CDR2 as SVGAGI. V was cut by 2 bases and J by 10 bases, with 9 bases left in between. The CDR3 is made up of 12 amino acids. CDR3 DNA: TGTGCCAGCAGTTACCTGCCCGGAGAGCAGTTCTTC. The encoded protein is CASSYLPGEQFF.

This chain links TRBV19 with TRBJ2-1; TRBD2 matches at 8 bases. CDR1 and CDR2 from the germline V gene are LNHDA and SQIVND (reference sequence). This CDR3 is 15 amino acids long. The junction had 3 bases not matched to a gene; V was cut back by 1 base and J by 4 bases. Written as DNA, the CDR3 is TGTGCCAGTAGTATAGCGGGACTAGTATACAATGAGCAGTTCTTC. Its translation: CASSIAGLVYNEQFF.

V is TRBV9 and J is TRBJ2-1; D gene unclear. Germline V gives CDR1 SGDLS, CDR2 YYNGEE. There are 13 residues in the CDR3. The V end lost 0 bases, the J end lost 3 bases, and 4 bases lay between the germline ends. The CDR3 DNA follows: TGTGCCAGCAGCGTAGGATTCTACAATGAGCAGTTCTTC. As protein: CASSVGFYNEQFF.

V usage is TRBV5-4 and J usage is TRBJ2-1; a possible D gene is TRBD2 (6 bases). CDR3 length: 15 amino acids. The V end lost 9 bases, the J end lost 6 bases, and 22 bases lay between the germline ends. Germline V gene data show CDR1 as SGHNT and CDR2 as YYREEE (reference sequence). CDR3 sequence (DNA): TGTGCCACCCCACGGGGTCGGGAGAAGGGCAATGAGCAGTTCTTC. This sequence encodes CATPRGREKGNEQFF.

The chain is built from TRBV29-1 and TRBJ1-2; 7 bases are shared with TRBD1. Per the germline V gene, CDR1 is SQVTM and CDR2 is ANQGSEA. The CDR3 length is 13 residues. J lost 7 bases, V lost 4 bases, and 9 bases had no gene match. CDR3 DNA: TGCAGCGTTGTGCCGGAACAGGGGTTTGGCTACACCTTC. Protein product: CSVVPEQGFGYTF.

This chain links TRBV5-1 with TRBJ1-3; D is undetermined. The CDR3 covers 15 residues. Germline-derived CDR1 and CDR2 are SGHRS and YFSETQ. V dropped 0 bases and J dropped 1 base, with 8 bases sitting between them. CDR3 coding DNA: TGCGCCAGCAGCTTGGAGGGAGGGTCTGGAAACACCATATATTTT. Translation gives CASSLEGGSGNTIYF.

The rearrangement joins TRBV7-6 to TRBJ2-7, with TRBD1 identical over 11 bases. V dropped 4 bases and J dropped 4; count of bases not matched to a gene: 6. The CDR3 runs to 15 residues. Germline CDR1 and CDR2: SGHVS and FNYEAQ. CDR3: CASSSHGQGAYEQYF. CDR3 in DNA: TGTGCCAGCAGCTCCCACGGACAGGGGGCGTACGAGCAGTACTTC.